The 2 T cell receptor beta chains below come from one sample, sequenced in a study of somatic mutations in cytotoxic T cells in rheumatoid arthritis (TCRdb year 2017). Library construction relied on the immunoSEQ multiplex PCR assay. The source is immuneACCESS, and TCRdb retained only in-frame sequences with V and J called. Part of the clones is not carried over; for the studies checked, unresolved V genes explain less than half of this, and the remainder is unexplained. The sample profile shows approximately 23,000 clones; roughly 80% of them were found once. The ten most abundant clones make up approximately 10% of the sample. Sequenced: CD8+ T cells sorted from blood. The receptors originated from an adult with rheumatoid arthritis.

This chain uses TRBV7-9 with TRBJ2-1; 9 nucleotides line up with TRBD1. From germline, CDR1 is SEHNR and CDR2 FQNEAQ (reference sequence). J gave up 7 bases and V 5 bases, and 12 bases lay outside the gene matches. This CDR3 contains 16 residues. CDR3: CASSQIQGARGNEQFF. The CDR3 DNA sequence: TGTGCCAGCAGCCAAATACAGGGGGCGCGGGGGAATGAGCAGTTCTTC.

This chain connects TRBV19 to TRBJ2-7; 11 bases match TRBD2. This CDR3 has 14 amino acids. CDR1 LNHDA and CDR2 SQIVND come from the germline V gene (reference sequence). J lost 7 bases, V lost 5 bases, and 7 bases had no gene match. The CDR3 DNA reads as TGTGCCAGTAGTTTCTCCCGGACTAGCGGGGAGCAGTACTTC. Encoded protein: CASSFSRTSGEQYF.